The present T cell receptor (beta chain) was sequenced within a study of shared clonotypes between healthy human individuals. General observations from the study: The sole specimen, blood, was sampled, and tissue repertoires likely differ. Naive subsets generally had larger estimated richness than memory subsets.

Generated by immunoSEQ multiplex PCR, the TCRdb table keeps only in-frame clones and is missing some. The sample includes around 720,000 clones, around 78% of them seen just once. Nashville, Tennessee was home to all donors, who were Caucasian adults. In regard to this clone: Antigen: not known.

The material sequenced was memory CD4+ T cells sorted from blood. Regarding subset: CD45RA-negative fraction. The sequence was collected from a woman aged 30 to 39 in good health.

CDR3 nucleotides: TGTGCCAGCAGCCAACGGGGAATCCCCTACGAGCAGTACTTC. Translated, it gives CASSQRGIPYEQYF. The chain is built from TRBV14 and TRBJ2-7; D perhaps matches TRBD2 (5 bases). CDR3 length: 14 amino acids. Germline CDR1 and CDR2: SGHDN and FVKESK. Trimming left V 2 bases short and J 2 bases short, with 10 bases between. Full variable domain (outside the CDR3, taken from reference TRBV14 and TRBJ2-7): EAGVTQFPSHSVIEKGQTVTLRCDPISGHDNLYWYRRVMGKEIKFLLHFVKESKQDESGMPNNRFLAERTGGTYSTLKVQPAELEDSGVYFCASSQRGIPYEQYFGPGTRLTVT.